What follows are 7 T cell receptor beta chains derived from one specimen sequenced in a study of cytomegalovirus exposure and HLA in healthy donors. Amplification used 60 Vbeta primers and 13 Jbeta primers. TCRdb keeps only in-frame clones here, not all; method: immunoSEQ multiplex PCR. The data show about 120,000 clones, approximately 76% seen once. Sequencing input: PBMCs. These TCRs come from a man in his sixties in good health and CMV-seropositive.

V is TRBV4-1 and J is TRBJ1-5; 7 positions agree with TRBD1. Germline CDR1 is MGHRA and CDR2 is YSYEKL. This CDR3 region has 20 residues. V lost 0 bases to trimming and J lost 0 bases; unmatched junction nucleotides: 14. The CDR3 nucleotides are TGCGCCAGCAGCCAAGAACGCAGGACAGGTCCTCGTTATAGCAATCAGCCCCAGCATTTT. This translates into CASSQERRTGPRYSNQPQHF.

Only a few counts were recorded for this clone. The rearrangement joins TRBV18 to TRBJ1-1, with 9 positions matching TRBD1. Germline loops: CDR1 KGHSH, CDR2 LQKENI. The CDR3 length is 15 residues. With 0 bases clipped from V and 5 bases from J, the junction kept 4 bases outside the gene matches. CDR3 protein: CASSPPTGGGTEAFF. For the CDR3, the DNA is TGTGCCAGCTCACCACCGACAGGGGGGGGAACTGAAGCTTTCTTT. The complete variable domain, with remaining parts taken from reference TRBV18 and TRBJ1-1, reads NAGVMQNPRHLVRRRGQEARLRCSPMKGHSHVYWYRQLPEEGLKFMVYLQKENIIDESGMPKERFSAEFPKEGPSILRIQQVVRGDSAAYFCASSPPTGGGTEAFFGQGTRLTVV.

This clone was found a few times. The CDR3 nucleotides read TGTGCCAGCAGTTTAAGGGCAAGACAGTACCAAGAGACCCAGTACTTC. It encodes CASSLRARQYQETQYF. V is TRBV28 and J is TRBJ2-5, with D perhaps TRBD1 (5 bases). This CDR3 is 16 amino acids long. V was cut by 2 bases and J by 0 bases, with 13 bases left in between. CDR1 and CDR2 (germline): MDHEN, SYDVKM.

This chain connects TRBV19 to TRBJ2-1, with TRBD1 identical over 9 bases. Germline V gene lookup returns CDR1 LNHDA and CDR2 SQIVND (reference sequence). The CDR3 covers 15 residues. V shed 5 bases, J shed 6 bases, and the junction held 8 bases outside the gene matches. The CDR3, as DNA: TGTGCCAGTAGTGGAAGACAGGGGGTGAGCAATGAGCAGTTCTTC. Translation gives CASSGRQGVSNEQFF.

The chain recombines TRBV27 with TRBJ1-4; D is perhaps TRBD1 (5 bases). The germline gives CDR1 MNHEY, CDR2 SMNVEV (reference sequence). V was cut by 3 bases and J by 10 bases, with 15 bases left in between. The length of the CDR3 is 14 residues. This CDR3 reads CASSFGGTRGKLFF. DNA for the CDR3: TGTGCCAGCAGTTTCGGCGGGACCCGGGGAAAACTGTTTTTT.

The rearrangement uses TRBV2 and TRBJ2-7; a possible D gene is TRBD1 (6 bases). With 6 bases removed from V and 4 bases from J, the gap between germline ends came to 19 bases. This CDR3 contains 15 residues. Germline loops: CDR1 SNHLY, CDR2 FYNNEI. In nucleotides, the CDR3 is TGTGCCAGCAGCAAAGGACAGCAAGGGTCTTACGAGCAGTACTTC. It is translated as CASSKGQQGSYEQYF.

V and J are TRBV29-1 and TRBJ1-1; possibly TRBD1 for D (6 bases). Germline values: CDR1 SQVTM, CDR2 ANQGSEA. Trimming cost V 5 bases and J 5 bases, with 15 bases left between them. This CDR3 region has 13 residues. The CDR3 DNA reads TGCAGCGTTAGACAACCAGGGGTTACTGAAGCTTTCTTT. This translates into CSVRQPGVTEAFF.